Listed here is a single TCR beta chain. Its antigen is not known. This clone may be a read error of a much larger clone one base away. The sample originates from a study of blood T cells in healthy people across ages. General study findings and limits: For the donors, CMV status was unknown and possibly confounded expanded clonotype changes.

The CDR3 has 16 residues. CDR1 MNHEY and CDR2 SMNVEV come from the germline V gene (reference sequence). V was cut by 0 bases and J by 4 bases, with 15 bases left in between. A second PCR, run for roughly 7 to 12 cycles, used a sample-barcoded 5' primer plus a J-beta primer mix. Via MiXCR, TCRdb re-called the 5' RACE reads, giving one row per CDR3 protein. The sample has around 870,000 distinct CDR3 sequences; around 26% are singletons. Sequenced: blood. The sequence was obtained from a woman older than 75 in good health. V is TRBV27 and J is TRBJ2-5, with D tentatively TRBD1 (6 bases). This chain's CDR3 is CASSLSGGRRGETQYF. CDR3 sequence (DNA): TGTGCCAGCAGTTTATCTGGGGGCCGAAGGGGAGAGACCCAGTACTTC.